The entry that follows covers one T cell receptor beta chain sequence. What it binds is not known. The data were taken from a study of cytomegalovirus exposure and HLA in healthy donors. Both 60 Vbeta primers and 13 Jbeta primers went into the PCR. Sequencing was performed with immunoSEQ multiplex PCR; in TCRdb, only in-frame clones are kept and a portion is missing. The profile shows approximately 97,000 clones, around 77% of them singletons. Study conclusions and caveats: The authors judged a highly shared variant cluster likely a sequencing artifact. The availability of immune exposure information extended only to CMV serostatus.

The TCR sequence derives from a male donor in good health and CMV-seropositive. Sequenced: PBMCs.

The CDR3 sequence is CASSAGQGAGETQYF. CDR3 sequence (DNA): TGTGCCAGCAGCGCCGGACAGGGGGCCGGAGAGACCCAGTACTTC. The rearrangement uses TRBV7-6 and TRBJ2-5; 11 bases are a match to TRBD1. Trimming removed 5 bases from V and 4 bases from J; junction bases left unmatched: 6. The CDR3 runs 15 residues. CDR1 and CDR2 (germline): SGHVS, FNYEAQ.